These T cell receptor beta chains were read from a single sample in a study of radiotherapy plus CTLA-4 blockade in lung cancer. Clones were read by immunoSEQ multiplex PCR, and TCRdb kept only the in-frame ones, dropping some. The sample comprises 75,000 to 100,000 clones, around 86% of which are singletons, and 3% to 3.5% rests with the top ten. The sample consisted of peripheral blood, taken from a patient treated with radiotherapy plus ipilimumab. The receptors stem from a human donor with non-small cell lung cancer who had a partial response to radiotherapy plus ipilimumab. The CDR3 runs from the conserved cysteine through the conserved F or W. D genes are given only for firm matches. Part of the rows lack a size; the others show once, few, many or a class for expanded clones.

D gene: -; clone size: -; J gene: TRBJ2-2; V gene: TRBV25-1; CDR3 protein: CASSEYAVVTGELFF; CDR3 DNA: TGTGCCAGCAGTGAATATGCAGTTGTCACCGGGGAGCTGTTTTTT
D gene: -; clone size: -; J gene: TRBJ2-2; V gene: TRBV27; CDR3 protein: CASSLKRTGELFF; CDR3 DNA: TGTGCCAGCAGTTTGAAGCGGACCGGGGAGCTGTTTTTT
D gene: TRBD1; clone size: -; J gene: TRBJ1-3; V gene: TRBV5-1; CDR3 protein: CASRKAPGTGGAGGNTIYF; CDR3 DNA: TGCGCCAGCAGGAAAGCCCCCGGGACAGGGGGCGCGGGGGGAAACACCATATATTTT
D gene: -; clone size: -; J gene: TRBJ1-1; V gene: TRBV7-9; CDR3 protein: CASTPLDMTNTEAFF; CDR3 DNA: TGTGCCAGCACTCCCCTTGACATGACGAACACTGAAGCTTTCTTT
D gene: -; clone size: -; J gene: TRBJ2-2; V gene: TRBV28; CDR3 protein: CASSLGAQGNTGELFF; CDR3 DNA: TGTGCCAGCAGTTTAGGTGCTCAGGGGAACACCGGGGAGCTGTTTTTT
D gene: TRBD2; clone size: -; J gene: TRBJ2-3; V gene: TRBV7-2; CDR3 protein: CASSLRRTSGGGYIDTQYF; CDR3 DNA: TGTGCCAGCAGCTTGCGCAGGACTAGCGGGGGGGGCTATATAGATACGCAGTATTTT
D gene: TRBD2; clone size: -; J gene: TRBJ2-1; V gene: TRBV18; CDR3 protein: CASSAGLAAYNEQFF; CDR3 DNA: TGTGCCAGCTCAGCGGGACTAGCGGCCTACAATGAGCAGTTCTTC
D gene: TRBD1; clone size: -; J gene: TRBJ2-7; V gene: TRBV6-4; CDR3 protein: CASTPPGQGREQYF; CDR3 DNA: TGTGCCAGCACCCCACCGGGACAGGGCCGCGAGCAGTACTTC
D gene: -; clone size: few; J gene: TRBJ2-7; V gene: TRBV28; CDR3 protein: CASNGPPSSYEQYF; CDR3 DNA: TGTGCCAGCAATGGGCCCCCAAGCTCCTACGAGCAGTACTTC
D gene: -; clone size: -; J gene: TRBJ2-7; V gene: TRBV2; CDR3 protein: CASSEEQGRGEQYF; CDR3 DNA: TGTGCCAGCAGTGAAGAGCAGGGGAGAGGCGAGCAGTACTTC
D gene: TRBD1; clone size: -; J gene: TRBJ1-2; V gene: TRBV2; CDR3 protein: CASSGATGHGYTF; CDR3 DNA: TGTGCCAGCAGTGGGGCGACAGGGCATGGCTACACCTTC
D gene: TRBD2; clone size: -; J gene: TRBJ2-3; V gene: TRBV5-1; CDR3 protein: CASSLGLAGEDTQYF; CDR3 DNA: TGCGCCAGCAGCTTAGGACTAGCGGGTGAAGATACGCAGTATTTT
D gene: TRBD1; clone size: -; J gene: TRBJ1-2; V gene: TRBV6-1; CDR3 protein: CASSYRGLGYGYTF; CDR3 DNA: TGTGCCAGCAGTTATAGGGGGCTTGGCTATGGCTACACCTTC
D gene: TRBD1; clone size: -; J gene: TRBJ2-7; V gene: TRBV28; CDR3 protein: CASISAGTGSYEQYF; CDR3 DNA: TGTGCCAGCATAAGTGCCGGGACAGGGTCCTACGAGCAGTACTTC
D gene: -; clone size: -; J gene: TRBJ1-4; V gene: TRBV14; CDR3 protein: CASSQFEGEKLFF; CDR3 DNA: TGTGCCAGCAGCCAATTTGAGGGTGAAAAACTGTTTTTT
D gene: -; clone size: -; J gene: TRBJ1-1; V gene: TRBV11-3; CDR3 protein: CASSLEFGRMNTEAFF; CDR3 DNA: TGTGCCAGCAGCTTAGAATTTGGCAGGATGAACACTGAAGCTTTCTTT
D gene: TRBD2; clone size: -; J gene: TRBJ2-7; V gene: TRBV2; CDR3 protein: CAITDPGTSGSDEQYF; CDR3 DNA: TGTGCCATCACAGACCCGGGGACTAGCGGGAGCGACGAGCAGTACTTC
D gene: TRBD2; clone size: -; J gene: TRBJ2-5; V gene: TRBV7-9; CDR3 protein: CASSPGLADQETQYF; CDR3 DNA: TGTGCCAGCAGCCCCGGACTAGCGGACCAAGAGACCCAGTACTTC
D gene: TRBD1; clone size: once; J gene: TRBJ1-4; V gene: TRBV5-4; CDR3 protein: CASSSLGTGLTNEKLFF; CDR3 DNA: TGTGCCAGCAGCTCCCTCGGGACAGGGCTAACTAATGAAAAACTGTTTTTT
D gene: -; clone size: -; J gene: TRBJ2-2; V gene: TRBV10-3; CDR3 protein: CAISESGKTALSTGELFF; CDR3 DNA: TGTGCCATCAGTGAGTCGGGGAAGACAGCCTTGAGCACCGGGGAGCTGTTTTTT
D gene: TRBD2; clone size: once; J gene: TRBJ2-1; V gene: TRBV6-5; CDR3 protein: CASSSPGLGGNEQFF; CDR3 DNA: TGTGCCAGCAGCTCTCCGGGACTAGGGGGGAATGAGCAGTTCTTC
D gene: -; clone size: -; J gene: TRBJ1-5; V gene: TRBV5-5; CDR3 protein: CASSLEENLNQPQHF; CDR3 DNA: TGTGCCAGCAGCTTGGAAGAGAACCTAAATCAGCCCCAGCATTTT
D gene: TRBD2; clone size: -; J gene: TRBJ2-3; V gene: TRBV2; CDR3 protein: CASSPDTGGSDTQYF; CDR3 DNA: TGTGCCAGCAGCCCGGACACGGGGGGATCAGATACGCAGTATTTT
D gene: -; clone size: -; J gene: TRBJ2-7; V gene: TRBV27; CDR3 protein: CASSWGGALPYEQYF; CDR3 DNA: TGTGCCAGCAGTTGGGGCGGGGCTTTACCCTACGAGCAGTACTTC
D gene: TRBD1; clone size: -; J gene: TRBJ1-1; V gene: TRBV30; CDR3 protein: CAWSPEGTGATEAFF; CDR3 DNA: TGTGCCTGGAGTCCCGAGGGCACAGGGGCCACTGAAGCTTTCTTT
D gene: TRBD2; clone size: few; J gene: TRBJ2-1; V gene: TRBV7-9; CDR3 protein: CASSSLSGTHQFF; CDR3 DNA: TGTGCCAGCAGCTCGCTCAGCGGGACGCATCAGTTCTTC
D gene: -; clone size: -; J gene: TRBJ2-5; V gene: TRBV7-2; CDR3 protein: CASSLTRDSPETQYF; CDR3 DNA: TGTGCCAGCAGCTTAACCCGTGACAGCCCAGAGACCCAGTACTTC
D gene: TRBD2; clone size: -; J gene: TRBJ2-3; V gene: TRBV10-3; CDR3 protein: CAISESRVAGGQDTQYF; CDR3 DNA: TGTGCCATCAGTGAGTCGAGAGTCGCGGGAGGGCAGGATACGCAGTATTTT
D gene: -; clone size: -; J gene: TRBJ2-7; V gene: TRBV28; CDR3 protein: CASSRLSSYEQYF; CDR3 DNA: TGTGCCAGCAGTCGACTGAGCTCCTACGAGCAGTACTTC
D gene: -; clone size: -; J gene: TRBJ2-3; V gene: TRBV4-1; CDR3 protein: CASSRPGHQSTDTQYF; CDR3 DNA: TGCGCCAGCAGCCGTCCGGGACACCAAAGCACAGATACGCAGTATTTT
D gene: TRBD2; clone size: -; J gene: TRBJ2-2; V gene: TRBV18; CDR3 protein: CASSPPHSGRPNTGELFF; CDR3 DNA: TGTGCCAGCTCACCACCGCATAGCGGGAGGCCCAACACCGGGGAGCTGTTTTTT
D gene: TRBD1; clone size: -; J gene: TRBJ1-2; V gene: TRBV7-2; CDR3 protein: CASSQGQTGYTF; CDR3 DNA: TGTGCCAGCAGCCAGGGACAGACCGGCTACACCTTC
D gene: TRBD2; clone size: -; J gene: TRBJ2-1; V gene: TRBV11-2; CDR3 protein: CASNPLAGHNEQFF; CDR3 DNA: TGTGCCAGCAATCCACTAGCGGGACACAATGAGCAGTTCTTC
D gene: TRBD1; clone size: -; J gene: TRBJ1-5; V gene: TRBV27; CDR3 protein: CASGPTGTGVQPQHF; CDR3 DNA: TGTGCCAGCGGTCCGACCGGGACAGGGGTTCAGCCCCAGCATTTT
D gene: -; clone size: -; J gene: TRBJ1-3; V gene: TRBV6-6; CDR3 protein: CASSRSSGNTIYF; CDR3 DNA: TGTGCCAGCTCCCGCAGCTCTGGAAACACCATATATTTT
D gene: -; clone size: -; J gene: TRBJ2-1; V gene: TRBV11-2; CDR3 protein: CASSPTGGIYNEQFF; CDR3 DNA: TGTGCCAGCAGCCCAACTGGCGGGATCTACAATGAGCAGTTCTTC
D gene: -; clone size: -; J gene: TRBJ1-2; V gene: TRBV7-9; CDR3 protein: CASSLAPPGYTF; CDR3 DNA: TGTGCCAGCAGCTTAGCCCCCCCGGGCTACACCTTC
D gene: TRBD2; clone size: once; J gene: TRBJ2-3; V gene: TRBV27; CDR3 protein: CASMRGLAGGVGTDTQYF; CDR3 DNA: TGTGCCAGCATGAGGGGACTAGCGGGAGGAGTGGGCACAGATACGCAGTATTTT
D gene: -; clone size: few; J gene: TRBJ1-1; V gene: TRBV6-6; CDR3 protein: CASSYSDTKPEAFF; CDR3 DNA: TGTGCCAGCAGTTACTCAGACACCAAACCTGAAGCTTTCTTT
D gene: -; clone size: -; J gene: TRBJ2-3; V gene: TRBV7-8; CDR3 protein: CASSALQETYTDTQYF; CDR3 DNA: TGTGCCAGCAGCGCGTTACAGGAAACCTACACAGATACGCAGTATTTT
D gene: -; clone size: -; J gene: TRBJ2-7; V gene: TRBV10-2; CDR3 protein: CASRESREDEQYF; CDR3 DNA: TGCGCCAGCAGAGAGAGCCGGGAAGACGAGCAGTACTTC
D gene: -; clone size: -; J gene: TRBJ2-7; V gene: TRBV5-1; CDR3 protein: CASSLTGQGGGTNEQYF; CDR3 DNA: TGCGCCAGCAGCTTAACGGGTCAGGGAGGAGGGACGAACGAGCAGTACTTC
D gene: -; clone size: -; J gene: TRBJ2-1; V gene: TRBV4-3; CDR3 protein: CASSQEVTGQFF; CDR3 DNA: TGCGCCAGCAGCCAAGAGGTAACGGGACAGTTCTTC
D gene: TRBD1; clone size: -; J gene: TRBJ2-7; V gene: TRBV5-6; CDR3 protein: CASSRNLGQAVVNYEQYF; CDR3 DNA: TGTGCCAGCAGCCGTAACCTCGGACAGGCAGTGGTGAACTACGAGCAGTACTTC
D gene: -; clone size: -; J gene: TRBJ2-6; V gene: TRBV5-5; CDR3 protein: CASNSESGANVLTF; CDR3 DNA: TGTGCCAGCAACTCGGAGTCTGGGGCCAACGTCCTGACTTTC
D gene: TRBD1; clone size: -; J gene: TRBJ2-7; V gene: TRBV6-1; CDR3 protein: CASTAGQGTSYEQYF; CDR3 DNA: TGTGCCAGCACCGCGGGACAGGGAACCTCCTACGAGCAGTACTTC
D gene: -; clone size: -; J gene: TRBJ2-1; V gene: TRBV5-1; CDR3 protein: CASTQEATPSYNEQFF; CDR3 DNA: TGCGCCAGCACCCAGGAGGCTACCCCGTCCTACAATGAGCAGTTCTTC